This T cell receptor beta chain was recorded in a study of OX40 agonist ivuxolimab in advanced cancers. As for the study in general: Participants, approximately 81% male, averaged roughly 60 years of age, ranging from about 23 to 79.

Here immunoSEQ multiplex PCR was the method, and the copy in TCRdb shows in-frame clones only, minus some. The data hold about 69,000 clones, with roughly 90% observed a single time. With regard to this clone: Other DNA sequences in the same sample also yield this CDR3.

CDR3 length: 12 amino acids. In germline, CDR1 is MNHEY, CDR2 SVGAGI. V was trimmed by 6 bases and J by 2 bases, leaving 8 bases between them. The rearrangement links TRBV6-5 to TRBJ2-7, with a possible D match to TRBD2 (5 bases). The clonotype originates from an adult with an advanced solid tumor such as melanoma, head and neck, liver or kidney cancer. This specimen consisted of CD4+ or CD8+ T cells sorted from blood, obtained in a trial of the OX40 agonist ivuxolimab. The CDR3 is CASSSGTYEQYF. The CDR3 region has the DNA TGTGCCAGCAGCTCCGGGACCTACGAGCAGTACTTC.